A selection of T cell receptor beta chains follows, all from one sample in a study of cytomegalovirus exposure and HLA in healthy donors. Repertoires were generated with immunoSEQ multiplex PCR, while TCRdb's copy carries only in-frame clones and drops some. The table has about 170,000 clones, 85% seen once. Sequenced: PBMCs. These TCRs come from a boy aged 2 to 9 in good health and CMV-seronegative. The conserved cysteine and the conserved F or W are not part of the CDR3 here.

v_call: TRBV27
j_call: TRBJ2-7
cdr3_aa: ASSQRRDRSYEQY

v_call: TRBV6-5
j_call: TRBJ2-5
cdr3_aa: ASRGFSGGWETQY

v_call: TRBV19
j_call: TRBJ2-1
cdr3_aa: ASSSTGTGGNEQF

v_call: TRBV28
j_call: TRBJ2-2
cdr3_aa: ASSPGYANTGELF

v_call: TRBV6-1
j_call: TRBJ1-3
cdr3_aa: ASSALSPRSSGNTIY

v_call: TRBV11-3
j_call: TRBJ1-2
cdr3_aa: ASSLTGTENYGYT

v_call: TRBV18
j_call: TRBJ1-4
cdr3_aa: ASSPWGQPKGEKLF

v_call: TRBV29-1
j_call: TRBJ1-1
cdr3_aa: SVEPSDRNTEAF

v_call: TRBV5-1
j_call: TRBJ2-3
cdr3_aa: ASSLTGIVGTDTQY

v_call: TRBV6-1
j_call: TRBJ1-1
cdr3_aa: ASSEAMGGGTTEAF

v_call: TRBV6-5
j_call: TRBJ1-5
cdr3_aa: ASSEGRGGQPQH

v_call: TRBV19
j_call: TRBJ2-2
cdr3_aa: ASRFTSGTGELF

v_call: TRBV5-1
j_call: TRBJ2-3
cdr3_aa: ASSLESGGFTDTQY

v_call: TRBV2
j_call: TRBJ1-1
cdr3_aa: ASSEDRTEAF

v_call: TRBV19
j_call: TRBJ1-1
cdr3_aa: ASSSSAGTEAF

v_call: TRBV2
j_call: TRBJ2-2
cdr3_aa: ASTLGLAGTGELF

v_call: TRBV5-4
j_call: TRBJ2-1
cdr3_aa: ASSQTSNEQF

v_call: TRBV10-3
j_call: TRBJ2-6
cdr3_aa: AISDLSPGSGANVLT

v_call: TRBV6-1
j_call: TRBJ1-1
cdr3_aa: ASSGRRDRVWNTEAF

v_call: TRBV7-3
j_call: TRBJ2-7
cdr3_aa: VSPPPGTGGHCSYEQY